The 20 T cell receptor beta chains presented below share a single source sample, sequenced in a study of shared clonotypes between healthy human individuals. Naive CD8 populations comprised CD45RO-negative cells positively selected for CCR7, excluding terminally differentiated effector memory CD45RA+ cells. Repertoires were generated with immunoSEQ multiplex PCR, while TCRdb's copy carries only in-frame clones and drops some. The sample yields about 2,100,000 clones, about 92% seen once. Sequences were obtained from naive CD8+ T cells from PBMCs. The receptors stem from a man younger than 30 in good health. Some clones in this sample may be carry-over from other donors' samples.

The CDR3 sequence is CASSTQGVSSYEQYF. In DNA form, the CDR3 reads TGTGCCAGCTCAACTCAGGGGGTGAGCTCCTACGAGCAGTACTTC. The genes are TRBV18 and TRBJ2-7; 7 bases align to TRBD1. Unmatched junction bases numbered 7, after V lost 5 bases and J lost 0 bases. The CDR3 loop spans 15 amino acids. The germline V gene encodes CDR1 KGHSH and CDR2 LQKENI.

This clone has just a few counts. The same CDR3 arises from other DNA sequences in this sample as well. The CDR3 loop is CASSPGGYGYTF. CDR3 bases: TGTGCCAGCAGTCCTGGCGGCTATGGCTACACCTTC. This chain joins TRBV28 and TRBJ1-2; no firm D call. CDR3 length: 12 residues. Trimming removed 5 bases from V and 4 bases from J, with 8 bases in between. Germline-derived CDR1 and CDR2 are MDHEN and SYDVKM.

J is TRBJ2-3 and V is TRBV7-7; 9 bases map to TRBD1. This CDR3 has 16 residues. Losses at the gene ends were 1 base for V and 2 bases for J; bases not matched to a gene: 4. Germline CDR1 SSHAT, CDR2 FNYEAQ (reference sequence). The DNA of the CDR3 is TGTGCCAGCAGCTTAGGGACAGGGGAACTCACAGATACGCAGTATTTT. This codes for CASSLGTGELTDTQYF.

The J gene is TRBJ2-5, the V gene TRBV6-6; 11 bases line up with TRBD1. Trimming cost V 6 bases and J 1 base; bases outside gene matches: 7. Germline assignment: CDR1 MNHNY and CDR2 SVGAGI (reference sequence). This CDR3 has 16 amino acids. Written as DNA, the CDR3 is TGTGCCAGCAGACCTCGGACAGGGGGCCGCCAAGAGACCCAGTACTTC. Translated, it gives CASRPRTGGRQETQYF.

The chain recombines TRBV6-1 with TRBJ1-2; D unresolved. Trimming stripped 2 bases from V and 8 bases from J, with 12 bases between. From germline, CDR1 is MNHNS and CDR2 SASEGT. The CDR3 extends over 13 amino acids. The chain's CDR3 is CASSEFWAGGYTF. The CDR3 coding sequence is TGTGCCAGCAGTGAATTTTGGGCCGGGGGCTACACCTTC.

This chain uses TRBV7-8 with TRBJ2-6; TRBD2 matches at 9 bases. This CDR3 is 21 amino acids long. Germline trimming cut 0 bases from V and 0 bases from J; bases unmatched to any gene: 12. Germline V lookup: CDR1 SGHVS, CDR2 FQNEAQ. The CDR3 region is CASSLAPTSGTSHSGANVLTF. Here the CDR3 DNA reads TGTGCCAGCAGCTTAGCACCGACTAGCGGCACATCCCACTCTGGGGCCAACGTCCTGACTTTC.

The chain joins TRBV7-9 to TRBJ2-1; D possibly corresponds to TRBD1 (6 bases). The CDR3 is 16 amino acids. Germline V CDR1 and CDR2: SEHNR, FQNEAQ (reference sequence). Trimming took 1 base from V and 9 from J, leaving 19 bases between them. CDR3 region: CASSLDAGALMSEQFF. The CDR3 region has the DNA TGTGCCAGCAGCTTAGATGCAGGGGCCCTTATGAGTGAGCAGTTCTTC. Together with reference TRBV7-9 and TRBJ2-1, the CDR3 gives the full variable domain: DTGVSQNPRHKITKRGQNVTFRCDPISEHNRLYWYRQTLGQGPEFLTYFQNEAQLEKSRLLSDRFSAERPKGSFSTLEIQRTEQGDSAMYLCASSLDAGALMSEQFFGPGTRLTVL.

This chain uses TRBV10-3 with TRBJ1-1; D ambiguous. Trimming removed 3 bases from V and 0 bases from J, with 11 bases in between. The CDR3 is made up of 15 amino acids. Germline V lookup: CDR1 ENHRY, CDR2 SYGVKD. The CDR3 nucleotides read TGTGCCATCAGTGATAATATGAAGTTGAACACTGAAGCTTTCTTT. Translating gives CAISDNMKLNTEAFF.

This chain uses TRBV7-9 with TRBJ2-1; 10 nucleotides align to TRBD2. V dropped 0 bases and J dropped 5; count of bases not matched to a gene: 4. This CDR3 has 16 amino acids. Germline assignment: CDR1 SEHNR and CDR2 FQNEAQ (reference sequence). The CDR3 region has the DNA TGTGCCAGCAGCTTAGCGCCGGGACTAGCGAACAATGAGCAGTTCTTC. It encodes CASSLAPGLANNEQFF.

This clone was observed a single time. This sequence joins TRBV7-8 and TRBJ2-7; the match to TRBD2 covers 9 bases. CDR3 size: 15 residues. Per germline, CDR1 SGHVS and CDR2 FQNEAQ. V was pared by 3 bases and J by 2 bases, with 5 bases of the junction left unmatched. DNA of the CDR3: TGTGCCAGCAGCTTTCGGACTAGCGTCCCCTACGAGCAGTACTTC. It is translated as CASSFRTSVPYEQYF. The variable domain in full, completed from reference TRBV7-8 and TRBJ2-7, reads GAGVSQSPRYKVAKRGQDVALRCDPISGHVSLFWYQQALGQGPEFLTYFQNEAQLDKSGLPSDRFFAERPEGSVSTLKIQRTQQEDSAVYLCASSFRTSVPYEQYFGPGTRLTVT.

The chain recombines TRBV7-3 with TRBJ2-7, with 9 bases aligning to TRBD2. Trimming removed 5 bases from V and 0 bases from J; junction bases left unmatched: 5. Germline values: CDR1 SGHTA, CDR2 FQGTGA. The CDR3 length is 15 residues. The CDR3 bases are TGTGCCAGCAGCGTTAGCGGGAGCCACTCCTACGAGCAGTACTTC. Its protein product is CASSVSGSHSYEQYF.

As regards this clone: The sample carries other DNA sequences with the same CDR3. The CDR3 here is CASSLGTGENEKLFF. CDR3 DNA: TGTGCCAGCAGTTTAGGGACAGGGGAGAATGAAAAACTGTTTTTT. This chain joins TRBV28 and TRBJ1-4; TRBD1 matches at 10 bases. The ends lost 2 bases at V and 5 bases at J; junction bases unmatched: 2. Germline assignment: CDR1 MDHEN and CDR2 SYDVKM. This CDR3 region has 15 residues.

V is TRBV10-3 and J is TRBJ2-7, with D possibly being TRBD1 (6 bases). Germline lookup yields CDR1 ENHRY and CDR2 SYGVKD. Between the trimmed V and J ends, which lost 5 bases and 0 bases, there was a span of 23 bases. This CDR3 has 18 residues. CDR3 sequence reads: CAISNPGQQFVGSYEQYF. The CDR3, as DNA: TGTGCCATCAGTAATCCCGGACAGCAATTTGTCGGCTCCTACGAGCAGTACTTC.

The chain combines TRBV7-8 with TRBJ2-1, with D perhaps matching TRBD1 or TRBD2 (6 bases each). The germline V gene has CDR1 SGHVS and CDR2 FQNEAQ. The CDR3 has 15 residues. Trimming took 4 bases from V and 7 from J, leaving 17 bases between them. The CDR3 here is CASSSSTEGENEQFF. The CDR3 nucleotides are TGTGCCAGCAGCTCATCCACGGAGGGGGAGAATGAGCAGTTCTTC.

V gene TRBV27 combines with J gene TRBJ2-7, with TRBD2 matching over 7 bases. There are 14 residues in the CDR3. In germline, CDR1 is MNHEY, CDR2 SMNVEV (reference sequence). Losses at the gene ends were 3 bases for V and 6 bases for J; bases not matched to a gene: 8. CDR3 in DNA: TGTGCCAGCAGTTTTGAGGGAGGGCCGCTCGAGCAGTACTTC. Encoded protein: CASSFEGGPLEQYF.

The rearrangement links TRBV4-3 to TRBJ2-4; the D gene is possibly TRBD1 (6 bases). Trimming removed 3 bases at V and 8 bases at J, with 8 bases between. The CDR3 consists of 12 residues. Per germline, CDR1 LGHNA and CDR2 YSLEER. CDR3 amino acids: CASSQGADIQYF. The CDR3 bases are TGCGCCAGCAGCCAGGGGGCTGACATTCAGTACTTC.

This CDR3 reads CASSSGEGTHGEEQYF. CDR3 nucleotide sequence: TGTGCCAGCAGCTCTGGGGAGGGGACCCACGGAGAAGAGCAGTACTTC. The gene calls are TRBV7-9 and TRBJ2-7; 7 nucleotides line up with TRBD2. CDR1 and CDR2 (germline): SEHNR, FQNEAQ (reference sequence). Germline trimming cut 4 bases from V and 7 bases from J; bases unmatched to any gene: 16. The CDR3 covers 16 residues.

This chain uses TRBV15 with TRBJ2-1; tentatively, D is TRBD2 (6 bases). Germline assignment: CDR1 LNHNV and CDR2 YYDKDF (reference sequence). V shed 5 bases and J shed 5 bases, with 13 bases lying between them. This CDR3 contains 14 residues. The CDR3 nucleotides are TGTGCCACCAGCCCATTGGGACTGCACAATGAGCAGTTCTTC. Translation: CATSPLGLHNEQFF.

CDR3: CASSEAVGTSGNEQYF. DNA of the CDR3: TGTGCCAGCAGTGAAGCGGTTGGGACTAGCGGGAACGAGCAGTACTTC. The J gene is TRBJ2-7, the V gene TRBV2, with TRBD2 identical over 13 bases. V shed 0 bases and J 5 bases; nucleotides not matched to a gene: 4. The CDR3 contains 16 residues. Germline-derived CDR1 and CDR2 are SNHLY and FYNNEI.

As regards this clone: Different DNA sequences within this sample yield the same CDR3. The gene calls are TRBV4-3 and TRBJ2-7; 11 bases are a match to TRBD2. This CDR3 comprises 15 residues. CDR1 and CDR2 (germline): LGHNA, YSLEER. Unmatched junction bases numbered 4, after V lost 3 bases and J lost 3 bases. CDR3 in amino acids: CASSQGTSGIYEQYF. The CDR3 DNA is TGCGCCAGCAGCCAGGGGACTAGCGGAATCTACGAGCAGTACTTC.